These T cell receptor beta chains were read from a single sample in a study of OX40 agonist ivuxolimab in advanced cancers. Generated by immunoSEQ multiplex PCR, the TCRdb table keeps only in-frame clones and is missing some. The sample shows about 70,000 clones, around nine tenths of them seen only once. Sequencing used CD4+ or CD8+ T cells sorted from blood, obtained in a trial of the OX40 agonist ivuxolimab. The receptors were gathered from an adult with an advanced solid tumor such as melanoma, head and neck, liver or kidney cancer. CDR3s leave out the opening cysteine and the closing phenylalanine or tryptophan.

v_call cdr3_length cdr3_aa
TRBV28 11 ASRASGVHEQY
TRBV19 11 ASSIARDTEAF
TRBV16 13 ASSQFGGLTGELF
TRBV13 16 ASSFFSLAAAGGETQY
TRBV18 14 ASSPMQGTGANVLT
TRBV19 13 ASSTDGARGNTIY
TRBV2 12 ASSEAGISQPQH
TRBV10-1 15 ASSDHRALPGSTEAF
TRBV11-2 14 ASSPKLAGGTDTQY
TRBV7-3 12 ASSNRGPGDTQY
TRBV5-1 13 ASSSYARGNNEQF
TRBV4-1 14 ASSPIPLGRGREQY
TRBV5-6 10 ASSVGRSEAF
TRBV19 11 ASSLADKETQY
TRBV10-2 9 ASSEGHEQY
TRBV2 12 ASSEAGRASPLH
TRBV2 12 ASSEGTSRETQY
TRBV6-5 13 ASSQTSGWADTQY
TRBV29-1 12 SVGAGVYTDTQY
TRBV5-1 13 ASSLPLDSYTEAF
TRBV13 14 ASSLTPAGGRDEQY
TRBV4-2 12 ASSQAGGLDTQY
TRBV20-1 9 SAGVGQPQH
TRBV6-1 16 ASSETGQGSVSNQPQH
TRBV14 14 ASSQDGRGRTGELF
TRBV5-1 11 ASSLGQTGELF
TRBV6-1 12 ATQAGGNTDTQY
TRBV19 13 ASSIASGNTDTQY
TRBV7-9 14 ASSPPRGLSTDTQY
TRBV5-6 14 ASSRSLGTSGSEQF
TRBV6-1 12 ASSELRSNNEQF
TRBV2 12 ASVGTRAFNEQF
TRBV5-1 11 ASSKWTGQEQF
TRBV30 12 AWNEAGRGEIAF
TRBV11-3 13 ASSSTSGGVYEQY
TRBV30 11 AWTQRGAKGYT
TRBV9 13 ASSVGRTNKNIQY
TRBV2 11 ASSESQIHRYT
TRBV5-4 14 ASSPSPTGGTDTQY
TRBV28 14 ASTNGRGPSQETQY
TRBV19 13 ASSIAWGQLFEQY
TRBV10-1 11 ASSRTVTGELF
TRBV5-1 14 ASSSGNPGAGNTIY
TRBV6-1 12 ASMEAGRTGELF